The entry that follows covers one T cell receptor (beta chain) sequence. This record belongs to a study of blood T cell repertoires in COVID-19. For the study at large: Sites in the United States, Italy and Spain provided acute and convalescent COVID-19 samples.

This CDR3 contains 15 residues. Trimming removed 5 bases from V and 0 bases from J, with 9 bases in between. Germline CDR1 is KGHDR and CDR2 is SFDVKD. Data came from immunoSEQ multiplex PCR; TCRdb stores just in-frame clones and leaves some out. The repertoire holds 220,000 or so clones, with about three quarters as singletons. The sample was peripheral blood. The TCR sequence derives from a woman between 70 and 85 years old with acute or convalescent COVID-19. The chain uses TRBV24-1 and TRBJ2-2; D possibly corresponds to TRBD2 (6 bases). The CDR3 loop reads CATSGPGANTGELFF. CDR3 bases: TGTGCCACCAGTGGACCGGGAGCGAACACCGGGGAGCTGTTTTTT.